These 7 T cell receptor beta chains share one sample of origin, sequenced in a study of T cells in Graves' hyperthyroidism and ophthalmopathy. TCR beta CDR3 regions were amplified from RNA. First-round RT-PCR targeting the TCR CDR3 was performed with the HTBI primer set. TCRdb reprocessed the multiplex PCR reads with MiXCR, giving one entry per CDR3 protein. The sample yields 610,000 or so distinct CDR3 sequences, about half seen once. Sequenced: peripheral blood or thyroid tissue (not recorded which). These receptors were obtained from a woman aged 18-29 years with Graves' hyperthyroidism.

This sequence joins TRBV7-9 and TRBJ2-5, with 8 positions matching TRBD1. The germline CDR1 and CDR2 sequences are SEHNR and FQNEAQ (reference sequence). Trimming removed 2 bases from V and 2 bases from J; junction bases left unmatched: 10. This CDR3 is 17 amino acids long. CDR3 nucleotide sequence: TGTGCCAGCAGCTTAAGCGACAGGGGCGGCGAGCAAGAGACCCAGTACTTC. This translates into CASSLSDRGGEQETQYF.

The V and J genes are TRBV2 and TRBJ2-7; either TRBD1 or TRBD2 may fit D (5 bases each). CDR3 length: 13 amino acids. Germline CDR1 and CDR2: SNHLY and FYNNEI. The V gene lost 6 bases and the J gene lost 7 bases, with 16 bases spanning the gap. The CDR3 region has the DNA TGTGCCAGCAGGAGGGACCCTAACAATGAGCAGTACTTC. Its translation is CASRRDPNNEQYF. Complete variable domain (other parts from reference TRBV2 and TRBJ2-7): EPEVTQTPSHQVTQMGQEVILRCVPISNHLYFYWYRQILGQKVEFLVSFYNNEISEKSEIFDDQFSVERPDGSNFTLKIRSTKLEDSAMYFCASRRDPNNEQYFGPGTRLTVT.

Note on this clonotype: At one of its ends the junction is not consistent with the germline gene, which may arise from a read error. The chain couples TRBV4-3 to TRBJ2-5, with D possibly called TRBD1 or TRBD2 (5 bases each). The germline V gene has CDR1 LGHNA and CDR2 YSLEER. The CDR3 spans 13 residues. CDR3 DNA sequence: TGCGCCAGCAGCCAAGAGCTTCCAGGGACCAGTGACTTC. Translated: CASSQELPGTSDF.

This chain uses TRBV15 with TRBJ2-7, with TRBD2 matching over 9 bases. Germline CDR1 is LNHNV and CDR2 is YYDKDF (reference sequence). The CDR3 totals 16 residues. Unmatched junction bases numbered 10, after V lost 0 bases and J lost 7 bases. CDR3 in amino acids: CATSRDRLAVNNEQYF. DNA of the CDR3: TGTGCCACCAGCAGAGATAGACTAGCGGTGAACAATGAGCAGTACTTC.

V gene TRBV3-1 combines with J gene TRBJ2-2; 14 bases align to TRBD2. The J segment lost 0 bases and the V segment lost 6 bases, leaving 9 bases of the junction unmatched. The CDR3 runs to 19 residues. Germline V gene data show CDR1 as LGHDT and CDR2 as YNNKEL (reference sequence). As DNA, the CDR3 is TGTGCCAGCAGAACCGGGACTAGCGGGAGCGAACCGAACACCGGGGAGCTGTTTTTT. As protein: CASRTGTSGSEPNTGELFF.

This sequence joins TRBV29-1 and TRBJ2-5; D is possibly TRBD2 (5 bases). The CDR3 spans 11 residues. Germline loops: CDR1 SQVTM, CDR2 ANQGSEA. The V and J ends lost 7 bases and 2 bases respectively, with 8 bases between them. This CDR3 is CSGGPQETQYF. The DNA of the CDR3 is TGCAGCGGCGGGCCGCAAGAGACCCAGTACTTC.

There are a few counts of this clonotype. The gene calls are TRBV24-1 and TRBJ2-3; TRBD2 aligns across 13 bases. The CDR3 runs 17 residues. Germline CDR1 and CDR2: KGHDR and SFDVKD. With 4 bases clipped from V and 4 bases from J, the junction kept 7 bases outside the gene matches. The CDR3 coding sequence is TGTGCCACCAGTGACCTCGGACTAGCGGGAGTGGCAGATACGCAGTATTTT. Translating gives CATSDLGLAGVADTQYF.